This T cell receptor beta chain was identified in a study of CD8 T cells in ankylosing spondylitis (dated by TCRdb to about 2017). Some background on the complete study: T cell receptor beta repertoires were profiled in healthy donors and ankylosing spondylitis patients so that disease-linked TCR variants could be found. The full study cohort was made up of about 25 ankylosing spondylitis patients and 108 healthy donors. Samples of peripheral blood were taken, and for ankylosing spondylitis patients, synovial fluid was collected as well.

The CDR3 holds 13 amino acids from the cysteine to the phenylalanine. Only the CDR3 DNA stays, 39 bases, in frame from base 1. Sequences ENHRY (CDR1) and SYGVKD (CDR2) are obtained from the germline V gene. Trimming costs V 4 bases and J 0 bases, and their ends lie 6 bases apart. Sequencing took place on an Illumina HiSeq 2500. Quantitative 5'-RACE with molecular barcodes was the method used to prepare the TCR beta libraries. Per the source publication's procedure: Disease-linked TCR variants were identified with a new computational method built on a probabilistic model of VDJ rearrangement. The public reads were reprocessed in TCRdb via fastp at Q25 and MiXCR, keeping in-frame beta chains. Rows are combined by CDR3 protein, so each entry shows the most common genes and DNA. These V and J calls originate from TCRdb's pipeline instead of the authors' own analysis. This sample has around 150,000 distinct CDR3 sequences in its table, and more than 40% of those were observed once. The ten top clones hold roughly 15% of the sample.

Synovial fluid samples were matched to blood samples from the same ankylosing spondylitis patients. Findings and caveats that apply to the study as a whole: Some motif variants were previously reported in synovial fluid and blood of reactive arthritis patients, suggesting common disease-initiation mechanisms. Blood from ankylosing spondylitis patients appeared to be characterized by a TCR beta motif made up of fewer than ten highly homologous amino acid variants. A CD8+ phenotype was shown by the disease-linked clones, which were found at relatively low frequencies in peripheral blood. Significant enrichment of the disease-linked clones was reported in matched synovial fluid samples from ankylosing spondylitis patients.

Turning to this clonotype: No cognate antigen has been identified for it. There are no base qualities to consult, and no much larger clone falls within one base.

The chain joins TRBV10-3 to TRBJ2-5; no D gene call is confident. The receptor comes from a male donor with ankylosing spondylitis. Sequencing was performed on synovial fluid, either unsorted or a sorted T cell fraction (not recorded which). The DNA sequence is TGTGCCATCAGTGGTCGCTACCAAGAGACCCAGTACTTC. This encodes CAISGRYQETQYF.